One sample yielded the 5 T cell receptor beta chains listed below, sequenced in a study of shared clonotypes between healthy human individuals. Method: immunoSEQ multiplex PCR; TCRdb's copy keeps in-frame clones and lacks some. This sample has more than 550,000 clones, with about two thirds found just once. Material for sequencing was memory CD4+ T cells sorted from blood. The sample's subset: CD45RA-negative fraction. These receptors were obtained from a woman younger than 45 in good health.

This clone was picked up a small number of times. As DNA, the CDR3 is TGTGCCAGCACCCCCGGACAGGGTTACGAGACCCAGTACTTC. Translated: CASTPGQGYETQYF. This sequence joins TRBV11-2 and TRBJ2-5; 8 nucleotides align to TRBD1. J lost 5 bases, V lost 7 bases, and 9 bases had no gene match. In germline, CDR1 is SGHAT, CDR2 FQNNGV. The CDR3 totals 14 residues. Using reference TRBV11-2 and TRBJ2-5 for the parts outside the CDR3, the full variable domain is EAGVAQSPRYKIIEKRQSVAFWCNPISGHATLYWYQQILGQGPKLLIQFQNNGVVDDSQLPKDRFSAERLKGVDSTLKIQPAKLEDSAVYLCASTPGQGYETQYFGPGTRLLVL.

V gene TRBV19 combines with J gene TRBJ1-2; no reliable D call. Germline CDR1 LNHDA, CDR2 SQIVND (reference sequence). This CDR3 has 15 residues. The V end was cut by 8 bases, the J end by 0 bases, with 16 bases between. The CDR3 here is CASGKAGSTNYGYTF. DNA for the CDR3: TGTGCCAGTGGTAAAGCGGGCAGTACTAACTATGGCTACACCTTC.

V and J are TRBV5-1 and TRBJ2-3; no reliable D call. Deletions cut 4 bases from V and 6 bases from J, with 18 bases between. The CDR3 has 15 residues. Germline CDR1 reads SGHRS; CDR2 reads YFSETQ. CDR3 nucleotide sequence: TGCGCCAGCAGCCCCGGCCAACCGGGTTTGGATACGCAGTATTTT. This translates into CASSPGQPGLDTQYF.

V and J are TRBV7-9 and TRBJ1-4; 9 nucleotides agree with TRBD1. The CDR3 totals 16 residues. Germline V CDR1 and CDR2: SEHNR, FQNEAQ (reference sequence). V shed 6 bases, J shed 6 bases, and the junction held 11 bases outside the gene matches. The CDR3 DNA follows: TGTGCCAGCAGTCATACCCGGGGGACAGGGCATGAAAAACTGTTTTTT. Amino acids: CASSHTRGTGHEKLFF.

The CDR3 region has the DNA TGTGCCAGCACCGGACTAGCGGGAGTTGAACAGTTCTTC. This sequence encodes CASTGLAGVEQFF. The V and J genes are TRBV6-5 and TRBJ2-1; 13 nucleotides line up with TRBD2. V dropped 7 bases and J dropped 13; count of bases not matched to a gene: 7. In germline, CDR1 is MNHEY, CDR2 SVGAGI. The CDR3 is made up of 13 amino acids.